Included here is one T cell receptor (beta chain) sequence, with context. Its antigen is unidentified. Amplification of TCR beta CDR3 regions used RNA as the template. A set of HTBI primers served as the primers for a first-round RT-PCR of the TCR CDR3. MiXCR, run by TCRdb on the multiplex PCR reads, gives a single entry per CDR3 protein. The data contain about 52,000 distinct CDR3 sequences, 48% of them singletons. Trimming shortened V by 4 bases and J by 1 base, and 21 bases separated the two germline ends. The CDR3 is made up of 17 amino acids. Germline V CDR1 and CDR2: SQVTM, ANQGSEA. These data originate in a study of T cells in Graves' hyperthyroidism and ophthalmopathy. Study-wide findings and caveats: Most clonotypes that expanded in the thyroid above 0.001 also showed up in blood. Ophthalmopathy was model-predicted a median approximately 6.4 months pre-onset.

Diagnoses were made from clinical symptoms, serum measures (thyroxine and TRAb), thyroid ultrasound and orbital computed tomography. The chain joins TRBV29-1 to TRBJ2-3, with D possibly being TRBD2 (6 bases). The sequencing sample was made of blood. The sequence came from a woman in her 50s with Graves' ophthalmopathy. The CDR3 sequence is CSVAGETGFGGTDTQYF. CDR3 nucleotide sequence: TGCAGCGTTGCGGGGGAAACAGGATTTGGGGGCACAGATACGCAGTATTTT.